These 18 T cell receptor beta chains share one sample of origin, sequenced in a study of T-cell reconstitution after alpha-beta-depleted transplantation in children. A TCRbeta library incorporating unique molecular identifiers was prepared. MiXCR was run by TCRdb on the PCR reads, yielding one entry per CDR3 protein. The sample consists of about 830,000 distinct CDR3 sequences, roughly 15% of them appearing once. The sequencing used PBMCs, mostly from graft donor cells, collected 360 days after TCRalphabeta/CD19-depleted stem cell transplant. Receptor source: a male patient younger than 18 who had a stem cell transplant for acute lymphoblastic leukemia, so the T cells may come from the graft donor.

The CDR3 coding sequence is TGTGCCAGCAGATCTACAGGGGTCGGTAACTATGGCTACACCTTC. This encodes CASRSTGVGNYGYTF. V gene TRBV12-3 or TRBV12-4 combines with J gene TRBJ1-2; 7 nucleotides agree with TRBD1. The CDR3 is 15 residues long. V shed 6 bases and J 1 base; nucleotides not matched to a gene: 8.

This clonotype was counted between two and nine times. The V call is TRBV18, the J call TRBJ1-6; no clear D gene. The CDR3 loop spans 14 amino acids. V lost 2 bases to trimming and J lost 9 bases, with 11 bases between them. CDR1 is KGHSH and CDR2 is LQKENI in the germline V gene. The CDR3 is CASSPTQHSSPLHF. In DNA, the CDR3 is TGTGCCAGCTCACCAACCCAGCATAGTTCACCCCTCCACTTT.

The chain is built from TRBV11-2 and TRBJ2-1; possible D gene TRBD1, 6 bases. The V end lost 5 bases, the J end lost 4 bases, and 15 bases lay between the germline ends. Germline V gene sequence: CDR1 SGHAT, CDR2 FQNNGV. This CDR3 contains 15 residues. The CDR3 is CASSHRQAPYNEQFF. The CDR3 DNA follows: TGTGCCAGCAGCCACAGACAGGCTCCTTACAATGAGCAGTTCTTC.

This clonotype was detected a few times. V and J are TRBV7-7 and TRBJ2-5, with D tentatively TRBD1 (7 bases). With 1 base removed from V and 5 bases from J, the gap between germline ends came to 14 bases. Germline V gene data show CDR1 as SSHAT and CDR2 as FNYEAQ (reference sequence). The CDR3 runs 15 residues. The CDR3 DNA reads TGTGCCAGCAGCTTAGGCCCACAGGGGAGGGAGACCCAGTACTTC. Translation: CASSLGPQGRETQYF.

This clonotype turned up a few times. The rearrangement links TRBV6-5 to TRBJ2-6; D gene ambiguous. Per germline, CDR1 MNHEY and CDR2 SVGAGI. V lost 4 bases to trimming and J lost 2 bases, with 21 bases between them. The CDR3 consists of 19 residues. CDR3 sequence reads: CASSWDLGPDAPGANVLTF. In nucleotides, the CDR3 is TGTGCCAGCAGTTGGGATTTAGGGCCCGATGCTCCTGGGGCCAACGTCCTGACTTTC.

This clonotype has more than one count but fewer than ten. This chain joins TRBV7-9 and TRBJ1-4; 9 bases line up with TRBD1. Germline V gene data show CDR1 as SEHNR and CDR2 as FQNEAQ (reference sequence). The CDR3 runs 15 residues. V dropped 4 bases and J dropped 12; count of bases not matched to a gene: 12. CDR3 residues: CASSSEGGQGGELFF. In nucleotides, the CDR3 is TGTGCCAGCAGCTCTGAGGGGGGACAGGGAGGCGAACTGTTTTTT.

As to this clonotype: It is likely a read error, because the conserved phenylalanine at the end of the CDR3 is missing. The genes are TRBV5-5 and TRBJ2-1, with D perhaps matching TRBD2 (5 bases). The CDR3 covers 11 residues. Germline V CDR1 and CDR2: SGHKS, YYEKEE (reference sequence). Between the trimmed V and J ends, which lost 2 bases and 9 bases, there was a span of 6 bases. This CDR3 reads CASSLGGEQFL. The CDR3 nucleotides read TGTGCCAGCAGCTTAGGAGGTGAGCAGTTCTTG.

This sequence joins TRBV10-1 and TRBJ2-3; 7 nucleotides agree with TRBD2. The CDR3 loop spans 14 amino acids. V lost 3 bases and J lost 4; bases outside the gene matches: 4. Germline CDR1 is WNHNN and CDR2 is SYGVQD (reference sequence). The CDR3 bases are TGCGCCAGCAGTGATGGGGGGGAGGCAGATACGCAGTATTTT. The encoded protein is CASSDGGEADTQYF.

This clonotype was observed many times. The V gene is TRBV6-4, the J gene TRBJ2-1, with no clear D. The germline V and J ends were trimmed by 0 bases and 9 bases, with 12 bases remaining between them. The CDR3 is made up of 14 amino acids. Germline CDR1 and CDR2: MRHNA and SNTAGT. The CDR3 region has the DNA TGTGCCAGCAGTGACTCAGTCGGTTCTCTTGAGCAGTTCTTC. Translated, it gives CASSDSVGSLEQFF.

This clonotype occurred a few times. The rearrangement links TRBV7-2 to TRBJ2-3; 11 nucleotides agree with TRBD1. Germline loops: CDR1 SGHTA, CDR2 FQGNSA. The J segment lost 8 bases and the V segment lost 5 bases, leaving 9 bases of the junction unmatched. The CDR3 is made up of 15 amino acids. Here the CDR3 DNA reads TGTGCCAGCAGCCCCCGGACAGGGGGCGAAGTTACGCAGTATTTT. Amino acids: CASSPRTGGEVTQYF.

The chain combines TRBV6-4 with TRBJ2-1; TRBD1 or TRBD2 may be the D gene (6 bases each). The CDR3 has 13 residues. Trimming shortened V by 2 bases and J by 8 bases, and 10 bases separated the two germline ends. Per germline, CDR1 MRHNA and CDR2 SNTAGT. The CDR3 DNA sequence: TGTGCCAGCAGTGACCGGGGGCCAGATGAGCAGTTCTTC. Protein product: CASSDRGPDEQFF.

The rearrangement joins TRBV12-3 or TRBV12-4 to TRBJ2-1, with 7 positions matching TRBD2. Germline trimming cut 8 bases from V and 8 bases from J; bases unmatched to any gene: 12. This CDR3 region has 14 residues. CDR3: CASRSGRGRDEQFF. The DNA for the CDR3 is TGTGCCAGCCGATCGGGGCGGGGGAGAGATGAGCAGTTCTTC.

This chain connects TRBV9 to TRBJ1-1; D call uncertain. V was trimmed by 0 bases and J by 0 bases, leaving 12 bases between them. The CDR3 has 16 amino acids. Germline V gives CDR1 SGDLS, CDR2 YYNGEE. The CDR3 DNA sequence: TGTGCCAGCAGCGTAGGGGGAGGCGACATGAACACTGAAGCTTTCTTT. Amino acids: CASSVGGGDMNTEAFF.

The chain uses TRBV12-3 or TRBV12-4 and TRBJ2-3; TRBD1 agrees at 9 bases. The CDR3 runs to 16 residues. Trimming at V came to 4 bases and at J to 4 bases, leaving 9 bases not matched to a gene. CDR3 nucleotides: TGTGCCAGCAGTTCCCGTCCGGGACAGGGACCAGATACGCAGTATTTT. It translates to CASSSRPGQGPDTQYF.

This rearrangement joins TRBV7-9 to TRBJ2-6; D gene uncertain. Germline CDR1 is SEHNR and CDR2 is FQNEAQ (reference sequence). The ends were cut back, 0 bases at V and 8 bases at J, with 8 bases in the middle. This CDR3 spans 14 amino acids. The CDR3 bases are TGTGCCAGCAGCTTAGCCCTACGGACCAACGTCCTGACTTTC. This sequence encodes CASSLALRTNVLTF.

This clonotype was seen a handful of times. The V and J genes are TRBV5-5 and TRBJ2-2; D is unresolved. V gave up 3 bases and J gave up 7 bases, with 10 bases separating them. This CDR3 has 13 amino acids. The germline CDR1 and CDR2 sequences are SGHKS and YYEKEE (reference sequence). The CDR3, as DNA: TGTGCCAGCAGCTCCGACATCTTCGGGGAGCTGTTTTTT. This codes for CASSSDIFGELFF.

This clonotype was seen repeatedly, ten times or more. V is TRBV12-3 or TRBV12-4 and J is TRBJ2-1; a possible D gene is TRBD2 (5 bases). V gave up 5 bases and J gave up 3 bases, with 11 bases separating them. This CDR3 region has 14 residues. The CDR3 here is CASSSRDRYNEQFF. CDR3 DNA sequence: TGTGCCAGCAGTAGCCGGGATCGCTACAATGAGCAGTTCTTC.

This clonotype was counted between two and nine times. This chain connects TRBV3-1 to TRBJ2-1; 14 bases are a match to TRBD2. From germline, CDR1 is LGHDT and CDR2 YNNKEL (reference sequence). This CDR3 is built from 16 residues. The J segment lost 9 bases and the V segment lost 4 bases, leaving 8 bases of the junction unmatched. In nucleotides, the CDR3 is TGTGCCAGCAGCCGCATGGGGACTAGCGGGAGTTGTGAGCAGTTCTTC. Residues: CASSRMGTSGSCEQFF.